This TCR beta chain comes out of a study of T cell responses to AZD1222 COVID-19 vaccine. Overall study: Pooling was applied to second doses at about 4 or about 12 weeks. Notes on the study in general: Donor demographics were predominantly white British with a female majority; clonal diversity may be underestimated. Repertoires were obtained only post-peak T cell response.

Remarks on this clone: The antigen is undetermined. This sample includes further DNA sequences coding for the same CDR3.

The CDR3 loop spans 15 amino acids. Germline CDR1 and CDR2: SEHNR and FQNEAQ (reference sequence). Trimming pared 1 base from V and 4 bases from J, leaving 11 bases between. Clones were sequenced by immunoSEQ multiplex PCR, and TCRdb holds only the in-frame ones, with some missing. The sample yields about 120,000 clones, roughly 84% seen once. The clonotype was recovered from an adult in good health. The chain uses TRBV7-9 and TRBJ1-5; perhaps TRBD1 as D (6 bases). The source material was peripheral blood, sampled on day 0 of AZD1222 vaccination. The CDR3 loop is CASSLGGRGNQPQHF. The CDR3 region has the DNA TGTGCCAGCAGCTTAGGCGGTAGGGGGAATCAGCCCCAGCATTTT.